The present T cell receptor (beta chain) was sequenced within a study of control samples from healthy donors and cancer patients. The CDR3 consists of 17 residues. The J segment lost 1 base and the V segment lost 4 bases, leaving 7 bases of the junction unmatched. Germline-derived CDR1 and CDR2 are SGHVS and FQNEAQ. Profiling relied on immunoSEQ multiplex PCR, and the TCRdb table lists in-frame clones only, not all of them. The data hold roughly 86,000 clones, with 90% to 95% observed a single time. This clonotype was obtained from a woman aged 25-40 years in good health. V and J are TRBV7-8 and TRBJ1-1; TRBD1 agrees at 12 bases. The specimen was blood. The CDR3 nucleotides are TGTGCCAGCAGCTCAGGGACAGGGGGCCCTAAGAACACTGAAGCTTTCTTT. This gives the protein CASSSGTGGPKNTEAFF. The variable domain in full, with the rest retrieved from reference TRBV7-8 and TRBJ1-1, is GAGVSQSPRYKVAKRGQDVALRCDPISGHVSLFWYQQALGQGPEFLTYFQNEAQLDKSGLPSDRFFAERPEGSVSTLKIQRTQQEDSAVYLCASSSGTGGPKNTEAFFGQGTRLTVV.